This T cell receptor beta chain was documented in a study of shared clonotypes between healthy human individuals. Once extracted for a subset, genomic DNA was divided evenly among several immunoSEQ plates. Sequencing used immunoSEQ multiplex PCR; TCRdb keeps in-frame clones, though not all of them. The data hold about 1.5 million clones, with 95% to 99% observed a single time. Trimming took off 7 bases at V and 2 bases at J, with 13 bases between the two ends. CDR3 length equals 13 residues. Germline loops: CDR1 GTSNPN, CDR2 SVGIG (reference sequence). This chain connects TRBV30 to TRBJ2-3; a weak D match, TRBD2 (6 bases). This sequence originates from a man in his thirties or forties in good health. Sequences were obtained from naive CD4+ T cells sorted from blood. Subset denoted: CD45RA+ positively selected. CDR3 bases: TGTGCCTACCGGACGGGACTCACAGATACGCAGTATTTT. Encoded protein: CAYRTGLTDTQYF.